This T cell receptor beta chain was identified during a study of regulatory T cells in long-lasting Graves disease. This clonotype was observed a handful of times. Arm-PCR of CDR3 regions with iRepertoire HTBI primers generated TCR beta libraries. Each CDR3 protein gets one entry after TCRdb re-called the multiplex PCR reads with MiXCR. Of 550,000 to 600,000 distinct CDR3 sequences in the sample, 15% to 20% were seen once. The time point was: newly diagnosed GD, antithyroid drugs for less than 3 months. Generation of the TCR library employed RNA extracted from PBMCs. The V gene's germline CDR1 is PRHDT and CDR2 FYEKMQ (reference sequence). The CDR3 has 14 residues. V was trimmed by 5 bases and J by 4 bases, leaving 13 bases between them. This sample was also put to use in a study of T cells in Graves' hyperthyroidism and ophthalmopathy. From that second work: No progression to ophthalmopathy during 18 months of follow-up defined stable disease. With the HTBI primer set, the TCR CDR3 went through a first round of RT-PCR. Stable hyperthyroidism was separated from ophthalmopathy by a model based on 13 V-J features.

This clonotype originated in a man in his late teens or twenties with Graves disease. Sequencing was performed on peripheral blood mononuclear cells (PBMCs), taken at new diagnosis, from a patient treated with antithyroid drugs. The rearrangement joins TRBV13 to TRBJ2-3; unclear D gene. CDR3 region: CASSPTIRADTQYF. In DNA form, the CDR3 reads TGTGCCAGCAGCCCCACCATCAGAGCAGATACGCAGTATTTT.